This T cell receptor beta chain was sequenced for a study of cytomegalovirus exposure and HLA in healthy donors. Findings of the study overall: The number of N-insertions in an Asian-associated ancestry cluster was reportedly below the approximately 600-donor mean in a later analysis.

The CDR3 loop spans 12 amino acids. Trimming removed 6 bases at V and 4 bases at J, with 9 bases between. Germline CDR1 and CDR2: MDHEN and SYDVKM. In the PCR, 60 Vbeta and 13 Jbeta primers were used. TCRdb's copy holds only in-frame clones and misses some; the assay was immunoSEQ multiplex PCR. This table holds approximately 120,000 clones. About this clone: The antigen remains unidentified.

The sample comprised PBMCs. This clonotype was sampled from a man between 18 and 35 years old in good health and CMV-seronegative. This chain uses TRBV28 with TRBJ1-2, with D possibly being TRBD1 (5 bases). CDR3 loop: CASSQRGYGYTF. CDR3 nucleotides: TGTGCCAGCAGCCAAAGGGGCTATGGCTACACCTTC.